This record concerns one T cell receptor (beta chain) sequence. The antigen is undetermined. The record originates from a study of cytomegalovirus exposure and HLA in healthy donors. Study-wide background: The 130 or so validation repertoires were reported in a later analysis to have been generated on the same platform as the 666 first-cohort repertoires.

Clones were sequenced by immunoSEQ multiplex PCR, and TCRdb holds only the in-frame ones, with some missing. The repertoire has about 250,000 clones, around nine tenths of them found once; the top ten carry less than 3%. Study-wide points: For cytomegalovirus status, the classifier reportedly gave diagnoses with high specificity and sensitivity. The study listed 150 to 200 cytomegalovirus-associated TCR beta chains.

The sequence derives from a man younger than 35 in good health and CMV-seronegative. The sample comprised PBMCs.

In DNA, the CDR3 is TGCGCCAGCAGCCAAGACCCAGGGCCAGATACGCAGTATTTT. Protein product: CASSQDPGPDTQYF. The chain carries TRBV4-3 and TRBJ2-3; D possibly corresponds to TRBD1 (5 bases). CDR1 and CDR2 (germline): LGHNA, YSLEER. V gave up 0 bases and J gave up 4 bases, with 8 bases separating them. The CDR3 runs to 14 residues.